Here is one TCR beta chain with its context. The data derive from a study of cytomegalovirus exposure and HLA in healthy donors. Trimming shortened V by 1 base and J by 0 bases, and 10 bases separated the two germline ends. Germline V gene data show CDR1 as SSHAT and CDR2 as FNYEAQ (reference sequence). The CDR3 contains 15 residues. PCR was performed using 60 Vbeta and 13 Jbeta primers. Data came from immunoSEQ multiplex PCR; TCRdb stores just in-frame clones and leaves some out. Listed are around 140,000 clones; 2.2% falls within the top ten. The sequence was collected from a woman aged 18-29 years in good health and CMV-seronegative. The chain carries TRBV7-7 and TRBJ2-7, with D perhaps matching TRBD2 (5 bases). Input material: PBMCs. CDR3 sequence: CASSLGVGVSYEQYF. The CDR3 DNA is TGTGCCAGCAGCTTAGGAGTCGGGGTCTCCTACGAGCAGTACTTC.